This TCR beta chain originates from a study of T cell responses to AZD1222 COVID-19 vaccine (dated by TCRdb to the early 2020s). Notes on the research overall: A total of over 230 trial participants underwent TCR sequencing, of whom 200 to 220 received two doses of AZD1222 and some 26 received two doses of the MenACWY control vaccine. Enrollment into the trials was organized by age into subgroups of 18-55, 56-69 and 70-plus years, and those subgroups contained roughly 150, 30 and 60 TCR-sequenced participants, respectively. General findings and caveats noted by the study authors: Epitopes outside the regions mutated in the B.1.351 and B.1.1.7 variants were reportedly recognized by nearly half of the unique spike-specific TCRs. After two AZD1222 doses, spike-specific TCR breadth and depth were significantly higher than at day 0 and than in MenACWY recipients. The 56-69-year group was small, and its depth increase did not reach significance, likely because of low power. Vaccine-associated CD4 TCRs spanned the whole spike protein, with dominant responses in regions 160-218 and 743-854. Conclusions about previously exposed vaccinees are limited because only six or seven AZD1222 recipients were SARS-CoV-2 seropositive at baseline. Because no day 14 peak-response samples were available, repertoires were characterized only after the peak T cell response. Most participants were white British and females outnumbered males, and the authors suggested that clonal diversity may have been underestimated.

In the germline V gene, CDR1 corresponds to MNHEY and CDR2 to SVGAGI. Trimming costs V 2 bases and J 4 bases, and their ends lie 9 bases apart. The CDR3 starts with the cysteine, ends with the phenylalanine, and has 14 residues. CDR3 DNA is the only sequence kept; it has 42 bases, read in frame from the first base. Points on this clone: Its cognate antigen has yet to be identified. Base-call qualities are not available, and no considerably larger clone is one nucleotide away.

In light of the paper, this sample's time point label describes: about 28 days (+/-7) after the second vaccine dose. AZD1222 recipients with second doses at about 4 weeks or about 12 weeks were pooled, because spike-specific TCR depth and breadth did not differ between schedules. Vaccinee samples were obtained from the UK trials COV001 and COV002, which included a single-blind randomized controlled phase 2/3 trial of AZD1222 (ChAdOx1 nCoV-19) in healthy adults. Trial participant PBMC samples were collected at day 0 and day 28 after the second dose for TCRbeta chain sequencing. The CDR3 regions of human TCRbeta chains were analyzed by immunosequencing. The published analysis was carried out like this. Repertoire TCRs were matched against a reference library of SARS-CoV-2-specific TCRs generated with the MIRA antigen-specificity platform. Breadth was defined as the fraction of unique TCRs that were SARS-CoV-2-associated, and depth was defined as the fraction of total T cells that were SARS-CoV-2-associated. Each spike-specific TCR was assigned to its reactive spike region and to a CD4 or CD8 class using the MIRA data. Log10-transformed breadth and depth values were compared by one-way ANOVA with Sidak's multiple comparisons tests. The table comes from immuneACCESS by way of TCRdb, which keeps in-frame sequences with V and J called. Part of the clones is missing from these tables; in studies checked, under half for an unresolved V gene and the rest for unknown reasons. The V and J calls and the clone size are those of that table, but D and trimming were determined from the DNA. This sample has 95,000 to 110,000 clones in its table, and 90% to 95% of those were observed once. Roughly 6.2% of the sample belongs to the ten largest clones.

The chain employs TRBV6-5 and TRBJ2-1; TRBD2 is a possible D gene, resting on 6 matching bases. The sample consisted of peripheral blood, taken 28 days after the second AZD1222 dose. The sequence derives from an adult who received the AZD1222 COVID-19 vaccine. The CDR3 protein is CASSYTGLYNEQFF. Read as DNA, the sequence is TGTGCCAGCAGTTACACGGGACTTTACAATGAGCAGTTCTTC.